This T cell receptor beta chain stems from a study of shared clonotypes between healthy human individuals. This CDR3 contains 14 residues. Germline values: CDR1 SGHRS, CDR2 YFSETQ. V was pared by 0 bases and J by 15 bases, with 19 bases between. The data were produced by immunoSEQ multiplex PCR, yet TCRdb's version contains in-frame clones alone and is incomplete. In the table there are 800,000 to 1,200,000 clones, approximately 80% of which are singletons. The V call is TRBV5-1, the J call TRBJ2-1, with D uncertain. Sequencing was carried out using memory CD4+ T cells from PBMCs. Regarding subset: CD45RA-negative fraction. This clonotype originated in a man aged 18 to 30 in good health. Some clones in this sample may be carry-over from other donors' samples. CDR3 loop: CASSLEGIPRSLFF. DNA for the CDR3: TGCGCCAGCAGCTTGGAGGGAATTCCTCGCAGTCTGTTCTTC.